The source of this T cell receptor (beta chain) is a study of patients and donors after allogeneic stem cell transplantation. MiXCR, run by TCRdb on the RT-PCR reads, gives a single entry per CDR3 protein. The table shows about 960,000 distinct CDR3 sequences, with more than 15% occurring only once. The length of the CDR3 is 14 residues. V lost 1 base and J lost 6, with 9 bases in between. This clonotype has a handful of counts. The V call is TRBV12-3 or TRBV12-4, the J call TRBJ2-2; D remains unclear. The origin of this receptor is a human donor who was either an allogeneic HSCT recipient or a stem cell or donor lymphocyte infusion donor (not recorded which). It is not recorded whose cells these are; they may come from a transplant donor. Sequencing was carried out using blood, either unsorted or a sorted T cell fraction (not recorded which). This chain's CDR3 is CASSLDTKAGELFF. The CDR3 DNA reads TGTGCCAGCAGTTTAGACACTAAGGCCGGGGAGCTGTTTTTT.